The 26 T cell receptor beta chains reported below all come from one sample, sequenced in a study of blood T cell repertoires in COVID-19. Measured with immunoSEQ multiplex PCR; TCRdb has only the in-frame clones, and not every one. Counted here are some 100,000 clones, around four fifths occurring once; the ten biggest clones make up approximately 18%. Material: peripheral blood. These TCRs come from a woman in her sixties with acute or convalescent COVID-19.

The rearrangement uses TRBV7-9 and TRBJ1-2, with 9 bases aligning to TRBD1. The trim removed 2 bases at V and 8 bases at J, leaving 15 bases unmatched. The CDR3 is made up of 17 amino acids. CDR1 SEHNR and CDR2 FQNEAQ come from the germline V gene (reference sequence). The CDR3 protein is CASSLYLGDDRGSGYTF. CDR3 nucleotides: TGTGCCAGCAGCTTATACTTAGGGGACGACAGGGGGTCCGGCTACACCTTC.

This clone appeared a single time. This rearrangement joins TRBV18 to TRBJ2-7, with 13 nucleotides matching TRBD2. This CDR3 contains 14 residues. CDR1 is KGHSH, CDR2 LQKENI, per germline. Losses at the gene ends were 6 bases for V and 6 bases for J; bases not matched to a gene: 5. CDR3: CASSPGLAGAEQYF. The DNA of the CDR3 is TGTGCCAGCTCTCCCGGACTAGCGGGAGCCGAGCAGTACTTC.

CDR3 sequence: CASSVEPSGAYEQFF. The CDR3 DNA reads as TGTGCCAGCAGCGTAGAGCCTAGCGGGGCTTATGAGCAGTTCTTC. The chain uses TRBV9 and TRBJ2-1, with 9 bases lining up with TRBD2. The germline CDR1 and CDR2 sequences are SGDLS and YYNGEE. Losses at the gene ends were 0 bases for V and 8 bases for J; bases not matched to a gene: 6. The CDR3 is 15 residues long.

The chain links TRBV28 to TRBJ2-7; 8 bases fit TRBD2. The CDR3 runs to 15 residues. V gave up 5 bases and J gave up 2 bases; unmatched junction bases: 8. Germline CDR1 is MDHEN and CDR2 is SYDVKM. The CDR3 DNA reads as TGTGCCAGCAGTCCCCCTGTAGCGGGGACCTACGAGCAGTACTTC. Its translation: CASSPPVAGTYEQYF.

The V call is TRBV11-2, the J call TRBJ2-7; TRBD2 matches at 7 bases. Trimming took 5 bases from V and 3 from J; bases not matched to a gene: 10. Germline V CDR1 and CDR2: SGHAT, FQNNGV. This CDR3 comprises 15 residues. The CDR3 DNA is TGTGCCAGCAGCCCGCTGCGGGAGAGAAACTACGAGCAGTACTTC. This encodes CASSPLRERNYEQYF.

This clone was seen just once. The rearrangement uses TRBV11-2 and TRBJ1-1; TRBD1 matches 12 bases. The V segment lost 5 bases and the J segment 5 bases; nucleotides outside the gene matches: 9. Germline CDR1 SGHAT, CDR2 FQNNGV. The CDR3 consists of 16 residues. The CDR3 sequence is CASSADRDRGPTEAFF. DNA for the CDR3: TGTGCCAGCAGCGCTGACCGGGACAGGGGGCCTACTGAAGCTTTCTTT.

V gene TRBV28 combines with J gene TRBJ1-5; TRBD1 might be the D (5 bases). V was pared by 8 bases and J by 6 bases, with 23 bases between. Germline lookup yields CDR1 MDHEN and CDR2 SYDVKM. The CDR3 length is 16 residues. The CDR3 spells CASCIPTGRVCQPQHF. The CDR3 DNA reads TGTGCCAGCTGTATCCCAACGGGCAGGGTCTGTCAGCCCCAGCATTTT.

DNA for the CDR3: TGTGCCAGCAGTGAACAGGGTTCGGGCTATGGCTACACCTTC. Translated: CASSEQGSGYGYTF. V is TRBV2 and J is TRBJ1-2, with D possibly TRBD1 on 5 matching bases. The CDR3 spans 14 residues. The V gene's germline CDR1 is SNHLY and CDR2 FYNNEI. V dropped 2 bases and J dropped 4 bases, with 11 bases sitting between them.

This clone was seen just once. This sequence joins TRBV5-8 and TRBJ1-4; the match to TRBD1 covers 7 bases. Germline V gives CDR1 SGHTS, CDR2 YDEGEE. The CDR3 contains 15 residues. After removal of 5 bases from V and 0 bases from J, the junction contained 4 bases not matched to a gene. The CDR3 coding sequence is TGTGCCAGCAGAAGGGGGCAGACAACTAATGAAAAACTGTTTTTT. Residues: CASRRGQTTNEKLFF.

This chain connects TRBV6-5 to TRBJ2-7, with TRBD1 matching over 9 bases. Germline V lookup: CDR1 MNHEY, CDR2 SVGAGI. The CDR3 totals 14 residues. Trimming at V came to 10 bases and at J to 7 bases, leaving 14 bases not matched to a gene. CDR3 protein: CAIRTGQGIGEQYF. CDR3 DNA sequence: TGTGCCATCCGAACGGGACAGGGTATTGGGGAGCAGTACTTC.

This chain connects TRBV6-5 to TRBJ1-4, with a tentative D call TRBD1 (5 bases). The CDR3 runs 12 residues. The V end was cut by 6 bases, the J end by 8 bases, with 10 bases between. Germline CDR1 and CDR2: MNHEY and SVGAGI. The CDR3, as DNA: TGTGCCAGCAGCAGGGTTAAGGAAAAACTGTTTTTT. Its protein product is CASSRVKEKLFF.

The chain is built from TRBV6-1 and TRBJ2-5, with D possibly TRBD1 on 5 matching bases. Trimming took 2 bases from V and 3 from J, leaving 13 bases between them. From germline, CDR1 is MNHNS and CDR2 SASEGT. This CDR3 contains 15 residues. CDR3 nucleotides: TGTGCCAGCAGTGAATGGGGCTACCTAAAAGAGACCCAGTACTTC. This encodes CASSEWGYLKETQYF.

The chain is built from TRBV27 and TRBJ2-1; 9 nucleotides agree with TRBD2. Germline CDR1 is MNHEY and CDR2 is SMNVEV (reference sequence). This CDR3 has 14 amino acids. V shed 7 bases and J 2 bases; nucleotides not matched to a gene: 3. The DNA of the CDR3 is TGTGCCAGCATGATAGCGGGGGCCTACAATGAGCAGTTCTTC. This sequence encodes CASMIAGAYNEQFF.

V is TRBV9 and J is TRBJ2-2; maybe TRBD2 (5 bases). Trimming cost V 1 base and J 1 base, with 17 bases left between them. Germline V lookup: CDR1 SGDLS, CDR2 YYNGEE. This CDR3 comprises 18 residues. This CDR3 is CASSVLPAGRQNTGELFF. CDR3 bases: TGTGCCAGCAGCGTACTTCCCGCGGGCCGCCAGAACACCGGGGAGCTGTTTTTT.

The chain couples TRBV3-1 (or the pseudogene TRBV3-2) to TRBJ1-4, with unresolved D. Germline CDR1 and CDR2: LGHDT and YNNKEL (reference sequence). The CDR3 is 14 residues long. Trimming cost V 1 base and J 17 bases, with 20 bases left between them. As DNA, the CDR3 is TGTGCCAGCAGCCAAGCCCTCACCGACTCCCGGAGTTTTTTT. Residues: CASSQALTDSRSFF.

The V and J genes are TRBV18 and TRBJ1-5, with D possibly being TRBD1 (5 bases). This CDR3 is built from 14 residues. Looked up from germline, CDR1 is KGHSH and CDR2 is LQKENI. V lost 3 bases and J 5 bases, leaving 11 bases between the germline ends. Here the CDR3 DNA reads TGTGCCAGCTCACCCGTCTGGGGGGATCAGCCCCAGCATTTT. Its translation is CASSPVWGDQPQHF.

This chain joins TRBV18 and TRBJ2-7, with D maybe TRBD2 (6 bases). Germline lookup yields CDR1 KGHSH and CDR2 LQKENI. The CDR3 runs to 15 residues. Between the trimmed V and J ends, which lost 3 bases and 1 base, there was a span of 13 bases. In DNA form, the CDR3 reads TGTGCCAGCTCACCCCCGGGTAGCGGATCCTACGAGCAGTACTTC. It yields the protein CASSPPGSGSYEQYF.

The chain combines TRBV5-1 with TRBJ1-4; 7 positions match TRBD1. J was trimmed by 1 base and V by 0 bases; bases with no gene match: 0. The CDR3 consists of 15 residues. In germline, CDR1 is SGHRS, CDR2 YFSETQ. The CDR3 reads CASSLAGGTNEKLFF. The CDR3 coding sequence is TGCGCCAGCAGCTTGGCAGGGGGAACTAATGAAAAACTGTTTTTT.

The genes are TRBV3-1 (or the pseudogene TRBV3-2) and TRBJ1-5; D might be TRBD1 (5 bases). This CDR3 has 14 residues. Trimming stripped 3 bases from V and 6 bases from J, with 12 bases between. The germline gives CDR1 LGHDT, CDR2 YNNKEL (reference sequence). The CDR3, as DNA: TGTGCCAGCAGCCAGCGGGGGATAAGTCAGCCCCAGCATTTT. Residues: CASSQRGISQPQHF.

This chain uses TRBV7-8 with TRBJ1-1; 9 bases align to TRBD1. This CDR3 contains 15 residues. The germline V gene has CDR1 SGHVS and CDR2 FQNEAQ. Trimming cost V 6 bases and J 6 bases; bases outside gene matches: 11. The CDR3 nucleotides read TGTGCCAGCAGTTTTGCCGGGACAGGGATTGCTGAAGCTTTCTTT. Protein product: CASSFAGTGIAEAFF.

J is TRBJ2-5 and V is TRBV4-2; 9 nucleotides align to TRBD1. CDR3 length: 14 residues. Trimming took 2 bases from V and 5 from J; bases not matched to a gene: 3. Germline V CDR1 and CDR2: LGHNA, YNFKEQ. The CDR3 is CASSQTGGSETQYF. For the CDR3, the DNA is TGTGCCAGCAGCCAAACAGGGGGCAGTGAGACCCAGTACTTC.

The chain has TRBV5-6 and TRBJ1-5; D possibly corresponds to TRBD1 (5 bases). From germline, CDR1 is SGHDT and CDR2 YYEEEE. CDR3 length: 17 residues. V gave up 0 bases and J gave up 9 bases, with 22 bases separating them. For the CDR3, the DNA is TGTGCCAGCAGCTTGGCCATTTCAGGGTCCGCGAAGGGGCCCCAGCATTTT. This encodes CASSLAISGSAKGPQHF.

The genes are TRBV4-2 and TRBJ1-2; D remains unclear. V lost 0 bases and J lost 2, with 10 bases in between. CDR3 size: 15 residues. The germline V gene encodes CDR1 LGHNA and CDR2 YNFKEQ. Here the CDR3 reads CASSQDYQANYGYTF. The CDR3 bases are TGTGCCAGCAGCCAAGATTACCAGGCCAACTATGGCTACACCTTC.

In its sample, this clone was seen a few times. The V call is TRBV5-1, the J call TRBJ1-1; TRBD1 aligns across 8 bases. From germline, CDR1 is SGHRS and CDR2 YFSETQ. J was trimmed by 6 bases and V by 3 bases; bases with no gene match: 13. This CDR3 contains 16 residues. In DNA form, the CDR3 reads TGCGCCAGCAGCTCGCCGTCCAGGGGGCTTTCATCTGAAGCTTTCTTT. It translates to CASSSPSRGLSSEAFF.

J is TRBJ2-1 and V is TRBV11-2, with 13 bases lining up with TRBD2. The trim removed 1 base at V and 4 bases at J, leaving 1 base unmatched. The germline gives CDR1 SGHAT, CDR2 FQNNGV. The CDR3 contains 16 residues. Here the CDR3 reads CASSLGLAGGYNEQFF. DNA of the CDR3: TGTGCCAGCAGCTTAGGACTAGCGGGGGGTTACAATGAGCAGTTCTTC.

V gene TRBV9 combines with J gene TRBJ1-6; 7 bases fit TRBD1. The CDR3 contains 15 residues. After removal of 3 bases from V and 5 bases from J, the junction contained 5 bases not matched to a gene. The germline V gene encodes CDR1 SGDLS and CDR2 YYNGEE. CDR3 DNA: TGTGCCAGCAGCGCACAACAGGGGCATAATTCACCCCTCCACTTT. This sequence encodes CASSAQQGHNSPLHF. Drawing the rest from reference TRBV9 and TRBJ1-6, the complete variable domain is DSGVTQTPKHLITATGQRVTLRCSPRSGDLSVYWYQQSLDQGLQFLIQYYNGEERAKGNILERFSAQQFPDLHSELNLSSLELGDSALYFCASSAQQGHNSPLHFGNGTRLTVT.